The present T cell receptor (beta chain) was sequenced within a study of blood T cell repertoires in COVID-19. Profiling relied on immunoSEQ multiplex PCR, and the TCRdb table lists in-frame clones only, not all of them. Of 350,000 or so clones listed, approximately 92% are singletons. With V trimmed by 1 base and J by 4 bases, 2 bases remained unmatched. The CDR3 totals 15 residues. Germline CDR1 is LGHNT and CDR2 is FRNRAP. Sequencing input: PBMCs or T cells enriched from blood (not recorded which). The origin of this receptor is a woman in her 30s who had recovered from COVID-19. The rearrangement joins TRBV12-5 to TRBJ2-2, with 8 bases identical to TRBD1. The DNA of the CDR3 is TGTGCTAGTGGTTTGGCTACAGGGGGCACCGGGGAGCTGTTTTTT. This encodes CASGLATGGTGELFF.